Listed here are 6 T cell receptor beta chains from one sample, sequenced in a study of blood T cell repertoires in COVID-19. Profiled with immunoSEQ multiplex PCR; TCRdb holds only in-frame clones, not every one. Of under 500,000 clones detected, about 85% appear once; the ten largest clones hold just under 2%. Sample: PBMCs or T cells enriched from blood (not recorded which). These receptors were collected from a woman aged 18-29 years with acute COVID-19.

This clone was counted a single time. V gene TRBV10-3 combines with J gene TRBJ2-7; D may be TRBD2 (5 bases). Per the germline V gene, CDR1 is ENHRY and CDR2 is SYGVKD. Trimming removed 7 bases at V and 2 bases at J, with 15 bases between. There are 14 residues in the CDR3. The CDR3 loop is CAITGRGDPYEQYF. DNA of the CDR3: TGTGCCATCACCGGTCGGGGTGACCCCTACGAGCAGTACTTC.

The chain links TRBV7-2 to TRBJ2-5; D is unclear. Germline V lookup: CDR1 SGHTA, CDR2 FQGNSA. The CDR3 sequence is 13 residues long. V lost 5 bases and J lost 4, with 11 bases in between. The DNA for the CDR3 is TGTGCCAGCAGCGCCCTAGGTAGAGAGACCCAGTACTTC. Encoded protein: CASSALGRETQYF.

The CDR3 is CASGTIIGEQFF. The CDR3 DNA follows: TGTGCCAGCGGGACAATTATAGGTGAGCAGTTCTTC. The J gene is TRBJ2-1, the V gene TRBV27; a weak D match, TRBD1 (6 bases). The germline V and J ends were trimmed by 8 bases and 9 bases, with 14 bases remaining between them. The germline CDR1 and CDR2 sequences are MNHEY and SMNVEV (reference sequence). This CDR3 has 12 amino acids.

CDR3 nucleotides: TGTGCCAGCAGTTACTCGTCTCTCCATGAGGCCTACGAGCAGTACTTC. This translates into CASSYSSLHEAYEQYF. The chain has TRBV6-5 and TRBJ2-7; D unresolved. Trimming stripped 0 bases from V and 2 bases from J, with 14 bases between. Germline values: CDR1 MNHEY, CDR2 SVGAGI. This CDR3 has 16 residues.

V usage is TRBV28 and J usage is TRBJ2-2, with 7 bases identical to TRBD1. The germline V gene encodes CDR1 MDHEN and CDR2 SYDVKM. V lost 6 bases, J lost 0 bases, and 7 bases stayed unmatched. This CDR3 comprises 16 residues. The CDR3: CASRQTGPTNTGELFF. As DNA, the CDR3 is TGTGCCAGCAGACAGACAGGGCCGACGAACACCGGGGAGCTGTTTTTT.

V usage is TRBV2 and J usage is TRBJ2-6; no definite D call. The V gene's germline CDR1 is SNHLY and CDR2 FYNNEI. The length of the CDR3 is 15 residues. The V and J ends lost 2 bases and 0 bases respectively, with 5 bases between them. In nucleotides, the CDR3 is TGTGCCAGCAGTGAAATCGGCTCTGGGGCCAACGTCCTGACTTTC. As protein: CASSEIGSGANVLTF.